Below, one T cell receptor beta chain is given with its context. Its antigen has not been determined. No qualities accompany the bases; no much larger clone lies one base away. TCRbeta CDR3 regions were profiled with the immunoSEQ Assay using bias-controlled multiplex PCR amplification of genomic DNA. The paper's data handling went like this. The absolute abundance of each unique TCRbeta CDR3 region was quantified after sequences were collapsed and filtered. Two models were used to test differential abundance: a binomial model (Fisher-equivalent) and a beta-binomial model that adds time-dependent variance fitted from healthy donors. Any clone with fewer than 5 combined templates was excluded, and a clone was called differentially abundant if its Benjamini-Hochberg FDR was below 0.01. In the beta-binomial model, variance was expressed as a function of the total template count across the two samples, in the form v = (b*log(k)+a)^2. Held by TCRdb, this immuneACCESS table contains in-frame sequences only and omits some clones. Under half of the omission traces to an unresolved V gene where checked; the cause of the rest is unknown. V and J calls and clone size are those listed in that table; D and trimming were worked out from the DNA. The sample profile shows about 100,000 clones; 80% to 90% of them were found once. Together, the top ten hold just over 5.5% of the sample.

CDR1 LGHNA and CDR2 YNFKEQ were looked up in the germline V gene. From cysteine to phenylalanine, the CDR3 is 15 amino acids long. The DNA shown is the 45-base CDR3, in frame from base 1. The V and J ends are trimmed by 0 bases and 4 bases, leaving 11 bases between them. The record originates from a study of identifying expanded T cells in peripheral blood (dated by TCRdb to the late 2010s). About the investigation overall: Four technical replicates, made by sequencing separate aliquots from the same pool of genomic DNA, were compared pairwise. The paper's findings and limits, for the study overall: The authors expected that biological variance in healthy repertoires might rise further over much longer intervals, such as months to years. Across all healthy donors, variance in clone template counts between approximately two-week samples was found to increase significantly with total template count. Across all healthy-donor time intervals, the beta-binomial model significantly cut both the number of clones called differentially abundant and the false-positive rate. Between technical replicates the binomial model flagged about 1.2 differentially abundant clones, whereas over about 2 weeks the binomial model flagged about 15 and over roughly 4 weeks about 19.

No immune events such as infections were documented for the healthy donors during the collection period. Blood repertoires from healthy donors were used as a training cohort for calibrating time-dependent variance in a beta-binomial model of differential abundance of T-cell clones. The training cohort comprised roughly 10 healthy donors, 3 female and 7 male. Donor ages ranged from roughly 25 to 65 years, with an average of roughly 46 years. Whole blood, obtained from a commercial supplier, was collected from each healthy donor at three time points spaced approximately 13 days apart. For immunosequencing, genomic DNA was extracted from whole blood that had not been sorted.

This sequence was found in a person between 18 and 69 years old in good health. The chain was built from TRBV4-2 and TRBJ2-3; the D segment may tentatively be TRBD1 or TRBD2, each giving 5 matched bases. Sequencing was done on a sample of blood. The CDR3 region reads CASSQEYRDPDTQYF. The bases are TGTGCCAGCAGCCAAGAATATAGGGACCCAGATACGCAGTATTTT.